This T cell receptor beta chain was sequenced in a study of blood T cell repertoires in COVID-19. Whole-study context: Samples came from the United States, Italy and Spain, spanning acute and convalescent COVID-19. Sample material is recorded as cDNA or gDNA derived from T cells, B-cell-depleted T cells, or PBMCs.

CDR3 size: 15 residues. Trimming took 1 base from V and 3 from J, leaving 9 bases between them. Germline V gene data show CDR1 as LGHDT and CDR2 as YNNKEL (reference sequence). Under the authors' procedure: Using reference gene primer amplification, nucleated cell counts were estimated. Assay used: immunoSEQ multiplex PCR; TCRdb lists only in-frame clones, some missing. That table furnishes V, J and clone size, whereas the DNA furnished D and trimming. The table shows approximately 310,000 clones, with 70% to 90% occurring only once. The sequence came from a woman between 50 and 59 years old who had recovered from COVID-19. The chain carries TRBV3-1 (or the pseudogene TRBV3-2) and TRBJ2-2; D not certain. Sequenced input: peripheral blood. The CDR3 loop reads CASSQVLFDTGELFF. Here the CDR3 DNA reads TGTGCCAGCAGCCAAGTTCTTTTCGACACCGGGGAGCTGTTTTTT.